What follows are 21 T cell receptor beta chains derived from one specimen sequenced in a study of T cell changes during pregnancy in multiple sclerosis. The data were produced by immunoSEQ multiplex PCR, yet TCRdb's version contains in-frame clones alone and is incomplete. The data show 70,000 to 85,000 clones, 92% seen once. Sequences were derived from peripheral blood, sampled before pregnancy. These receptors came from a female donor with multiple sclerosis, enrolled in a pregnancy study.

The chain links TRBV30 to TRBJ2-3; maybe TRBD2 (6 bases). The CDR3 spans 13 residues. Germline assignment: CDR1 GTSNPN and CDR2 SVGIG (reference sequence). Trimming took 3 bases from V and 6 from J, leaving 13 bases between them. The chain's CDR3 is CAWRDWGVDTQYF. For the CDR3, the DNA is TGTGCCTGGAGGGATTGGGGGGTGGATACGCAGTATTTT.

V usage is TRBV5-1 and J usage is TRBJ2-7; TRBD1 is a possible D gene (6 bases). This CDR3 has 14 amino acids. Germline V gene lookup returns CDR1 SGHRS and CDR2 YFSETQ. V dropped 0 bases and J dropped 0 bases, with 7 bases sitting between them. The CDR3 loop is CASSLGGGSYEQYF. CDR3 coding DNA: TGCGCCAGCAGCTTGGGAGGGGGCTCCTACGAGCAGTACTTC.

V and J are TRBV6-1 and TRBJ1-3; D might be TRBD1 (6 bases). Trimming cost V 4 bases and J 2 bases, with 9 bases left between them. CDR1 is MNHNS and CDR2 is SASEGT in the germline V gene. The length of the CDR3 is 14 residues. The CDR3 loop is CASSGRQAGNTIYF. CDR3 sequence (DNA): TGTGCCAGCAGTGGCCGACAGGCTGGAAACACCATATATTTT.

V gene TRBV27 combines with J gene TRBJ2-6; D might be TRBD1 (5 bases). The CDR3 sequence is 19 residues long. Germline CDR1 reads MNHEY; CDR2 reads SMNVEV (reference sequence). V gave up 2 bases and J gave up 0 bases, with 17 bases separating them. CDR3 DNA sequence: TGTGCCAGCAGTTTAACAGGTCCTCCATTAACCTCTGGGGCCAACGTCCTGACTTTC. This sequence encodes CASSLTGPPLTSGANVLTF.

The CDR3 DNA reads as TGTGCCAGCAGCCTACAGGGTAACACTGAAGCTTTCTTT. As protein: CASSLQGNTEAFF. The V and J genes are TRBV5-5 and TRBJ1-1; the D gene is possibly TRBD1 (6 bases). V lost 4 bases and J lost 2, with 9 bases in between. Germline V gives CDR1 SGHKS, CDR2 YYEKEE (reference sequence). The CDR3 totals 13 residues.

This chain connects TRBV7-3 to TRBJ2-3; D remains ambiguous. V dropped 3 bases and J dropped 4 bases, with 2 bases sitting between them. The CDR3 totals 11 residues. Germline V gives CDR1 SGHTA, CDR2 FQGTGA. The chain's CDR3 is CASSFSDTQYF. The CDR3 nucleotides read TGTGCCAGCAGCTTCTCAGATACGCAGTATTTT.

This clone occurred a few times. This chain links TRBV19 with TRBJ1-1, with no clear D. The CDR3 runs 12 residues. V was clipped by 1 base and J by 8 bases, with 8 bases between them. Germline V CDR1 and CDR2: LNHDA, SQIVND (reference sequence). The CDR3 spells CASSIAAEEAFF. Here the CDR3 DNA reads TGTGCCAGTAGTATAGCCGCGGAAGAAGCTTTCTTT.

The rearrangement links TRBV7-9 to TRBJ1-1; D not resolved. This CDR3 is 10 amino acids long. CDR1 and CDR2 from the germline V gene are SEHNR and FQNEAQ (reference sequence). Deletions cut 5 bases from V and 8 bases from J, with 6 bases between. CDR3 region: CASSRGEAFF. The CDR3 nucleotides are TGTGCCAGCAGCCGAGGAGAAGCTTTCTTT.

This chain uses TRBV9 with TRBJ2-7, with D possibly being TRBD2 (6 bases). Looked up from germline, CDR1 is SGDLS and CDR2 is YYNGEE. Trimming took off 0 bases at V and 5 bases at J, with 6 bases between the two ends. The CDR3 runs 12 residues. CDR3 DNA: TGTGCCAGCAGCGTAGGGGAGGACGAGCAGTACTTC. This gives the protein CASSVGEDEQYF.

The chain has TRBV13 and TRBJ1-1; D perhaps matches TRBD1 (6 bases). CDR3 length: 17 residues. Between the trimmed V and J ends, which lost 6 bases and 2 bases, there was a span of 22 bases. CDR1 is PRHDT, CDR2 FYEKMQ, per germline (reference sequence). Here the CDR3 DNA reads TGTGCCAGCAGTCCCGGACTGACCACAGGGTACAACACTGAAGCTTTCTTT. Amino acid sequence: CASSPGLTTGYNTEAFF. The full variable domain, its missing parts supplied by reference TRBV13 and TRBJ1-1, is AAGVIQSPRHLIKEKRETATLKCYPIPRHDTVYWYQQGPGQDPQFLISFYEKMQSDKGSIPDRFSAQQFSDYHSELNMSSLELGDSALYFCASSPGLTTGYNTEAFFGQGTRLTVV.

This clone has just one count. This chain uses TRBV6-6 with TRBJ2-5; D not resolved. This CDR3 region has 11 residues. Germline loops: CDR1 MNHNY, CDR2 SVGAGI (reference sequence). Trimming removed 6 bases at V and 1 base at J, with 3 bases between. For the CDR3, the DNA is TGTGCCAGCAGGCGCCAAGAGACCCAGTACTTC. This sequence encodes CASRRQETQYF.

The chain recombines TRBV9 with TRBJ2-7; TRBD2 matches at 11 bases. The ends lost 4 bases at V and 5 bases at J; junction bases unmatched: 14. The germline V gene encodes CDR1 SGDLS and CDR2 YYNGEE. CDR3 size: 17 residues. The CDR3 region is CASSRGLAGPDQNEQYF. In DNA, the CDR3 is TGTGCCAGCAGCCGCGGACTAGCGGGCCCCGACCAAAACGAGCAGTACTTC. Full variable domain (rest looked up from reference TRBV9 and TRBJ2-7): DSGVTQTPKHLITATGQRVTLRCSPRSGDLSVYWYQQSLDQGLQFLIQYYNGEERAKGNILERFSAQQFPDLHSELNLSSLELGDSALYFCASSRGLAGPDQNEQYFGPGTRLTVT.

CDR3 in amino acids: CASETGEYNQPQHF. Here the CDR3 DNA reads TGTGCCAGCGAGACAGGGGAATACAATCAGCCCCAGCATTTT. This chain joins TRBV6-1 and TRBJ1-5, with 8 bases lining up with TRBD1. Trimming removed 8 bases from V and 3 bases from J; junction bases left unmatched: 6. Germline V lookup: CDR1 MNHNS, CDR2 SASEGT. The CDR3 runs to 14 residues.

The chain is built from TRBV29-1 and TRBJ1-2; D not certain. Trimming removed 7 bases at V and 8 bases at J, with 20 bases between. The germline gives CDR1 SQVTM, CDR2 ANQGSEA. This CDR3 spans 13 amino acids. The CDR3 here is CSADLEIGRGYTF. CDR3 nucleotide sequence: TGCAGCGCAGACCTAGAAATCGGCAGAGGCTACACCTTC. Drawing the rest from reference TRBV29-1 and TRBJ1-2, the complete variable domain is SAVISQKPSRDICQRGTSLTIQCQVDSQVTMMFWYRQQPGQSLTLIATANQGSEATYESGFVIDKFPISRPNLTFSTLTVSNMSPEDSSIYLCSADLEIGRGYTFGSGTRLTVV.

J is TRBJ2-5 and V is TRBV29-1; 14 bases fit TRBD2. The CDR3 totals 15 residues. V lost 6 bases to trimming and J lost 4 bases; unmatched junction nucleotides: 7. From germline, CDR1 is SQVTM and CDR2 ANQGSEA. In nucleotides, the CDR3 is TGCAGCGTGCGGACTAGCGGGGGGAGGGGAGAGACCCAGTACTTC. Its translation: CSVRTSGGRGETQYF.

The chain carries TRBV6-4 and TRBJ1-1, with D uncertain. In germline, CDR1 is MRHNA, CDR2 SNTAGT. Trimming stripped 4 bases from V and 4 bases from J, with 10 bases between. The length of the CDR3 is 13 residues. The CDR3 DNA is TGTGCCAGCAGTGTAAAGGAGGGCACTGAAGCTTTCTTT. Translation gives CASSVKEGTEAFF.

V and J are TRBV5-4 and TRBJ1-3; D is undetermined. From germline, CDR1 is SGHNT and CDR2 YYREEE (reference sequence). V was trimmed by 3 bases and J by 9 bases, leaving 10 bases between them. There are 12 residues in the CDR3. Here the CDR3 reads CASSWEESTIYF. The CDR3 DNA sequence: TGTGCCAGCAGCTGGGAGGAGAGCACCATATATTTT.

This clone was recorded only once. This sequence joins TRBV18 and TRBJ2-7; D possibly corresponds to TRBD1 (5 bases). The CDR3 runs 17 residues. Trimming left V 0 bases short and J 0 bases short, with 15 bases between. The germline CDR1 and CDR2 sequences are KGHSH and LQKENI. The CDR3 nucleotides are TGTGCCAGCTCACCACCGGCGCTTCAGGGTGGCTCCTACGAGCAGTACTTC. As protein: CASSPPALQGGSYEQYF.

This rearrangement joins TRBV7-8 to TRBJ1-5; possibly TRBD1 for D (6 bases). The V gene's germline CDR1 is SGHVS and CDR2 FQNEAQ. The CDR3 has 16 amino acids. Trimming pared 5 bases from V and 1 base from J, leaving 15 bases between. The CDR3 coding sequence is TGTGCCAGCAGCCCCCGGGGGGGCCTCAGCAATCAGCCCCAGCATTTT. Amino acids: CASSPRGGLSNQPQHF.

The chain links TRBV27 to TRBJ1-1; D unresolved. Trimming left V 4 bases short and J 4 bases short, with 16 bases between. The CDR3 runs 15 residues. Germline assignment: CDR1 MNHEY and CDR2 SMNVEV (reference sequence). The CDR3 region has the DNA TGTGCCAGCAGTTCCCCCTCGAGGTTTCTCACTGAAGCTTTCTTT. Translation: CASSSPSRFLTEAFF.

The rearrangement joins TRBV13 to TRBJ2-3; 7 bases match TRBD1. V trimming: 0 bases; J trimming: 3 bases; junction bases outside the gene matches: 0. Germline CDR1 and CDR2: PRHDT and FYEKMQ (reference sequence). The CDR3 covers 14 residues. For the CDR3, the DNA is TGTGCCAGCAGCTTAGGGACAGGGACAGATACGCAGTATTTT. It yields the protein CASSLGTGTDTQYF.